This T cell receptor (beta chain) stems from a study of regulatory T cells in long-lasting Graves disease. Time point in this sample: newly diagnosed GD, antithyroid drugs for less than 3 months. Researchers made the TCR library from RNA that was extracted from PBMCs. There are many counts of this clonotype. Sequencing libraries for TCR beta were prepared with iRepertoire HTBI primers and Arm-PCR of CDR3 regions. TCRdb re-called the multiplex PCR reads with MiXCR, one entry per CDR3 protein. Among fewer than 650,000 distinct CDR3 sequences listed, under 20% were seen once. Separately, the same data were catalogued under a study of T cells in Graves' hyperthyroidism and ophthalmopathy. That work contributes: Based on clinical symptoms, serum thyroxine and TRAb, thyroid ultrasound and orbital computed tomography, diagnoses were reached. First-round RT-PCR targeting the TCR CDR3 was performed with the HTBI primer set.

The TCR originated in a woman in her twenties or thirties with Graves disease. The sample was peripheral blood mononuclear cells (PBMCs), taken at new diagnosis, from a patient treated with antithyroid drugs.

CDR3 sequence (DNA): TGTGCCAGCAGAGACCTAGCGGGAGGCCCCTACAATGAGCAGTTCTTC. Protein: CASRDLAGGPYNEQFF. The chain employs TRBV27 and TRBJ2-1; 11 bases agree with TRBD2. Germline assignment: CDR1 MNHEY and CDR2 SMNVEV (reference sequence). V gave up 6 bases and J gave up 2 bases; unmatched junction bases: 6. The CDR3 is 16 amino acids.